Presented here are 25 T cell receptor beta chains from one specimen sequenced in a study of T cell responses to AZD1222 COVID-19 vaccine. Measured with immunoSEQ multiplex PCR; TCRdb has only the in-frame clones, and not every one. The table lists about 86,000 clones, approximately 90% of them singletons. Sequencing used peripheral blood, obtained 28 days after the second AZD1222 dose. These receptors all stem from an adult who received the AZD1222 COVID-19 vaccine.

The chain joins TRBV6-5 to TRBJ2-7, with 9 nucleotides matching TRBD1. The length of the CDR3 is 16 residues. Looked up from germline, CDR1 is MNHEY and CDR2 is SVGAGI. V was clipped by 0 bases and J by 2 bases; unmatched bases: 5. The CDR3 here is CASSYSVRDRAYEQYF. CDR3 DNA sequence: TGTGCCAGCAGTTACTCGGTGCGGGACAGGGCCTACGAGCAGTACTTC.

CDR3 coding DNA: TGTGCCAGCAGCGCCTCAGGGGGGGCGGGGGAAAAACTGTTTTTT. Its translation: CASSASGGAGEKLFF. This sequence joins TRBV7-2 and TRBJ1-4, with 7 positions matching TRBD1. This CDR3 has 15 amino acids. From germline, CDR1 is SGHTA and CDR2 FQGNSA. V gave up 5 bases and J gave up 8 bases; unmatched junction bases: 11.

This clone was counted a single time. The gene calls are TRBV11-3 and TRBJ2-2, with TRBD2 as a possible D gene (7 bases). Deletions cut 7 bases from V and 2 bases from J, with 14 bases between. Germline CDR1 is SGHNT and CDR2 is YENEEA. The CDR3 loop spans 15 amino acids. CDR3 loop: CASTTGGPNTGELFF. The CDR3 nucleotides read TGTGCCAGCACCACCGGGGGGCCCAACACCGGGGAGCTGTTTTTT.

The chain couples TRBV9 to TRBJ2-4, with D possibly being TRBD2 (5 bases). The V and J ends lost 3 bases and 1 base respectively, with 5 bases between them. Per the germline V gene, CDR1 is SGDLS and CDR2 is YYNGEE. CDR3 length: 13 residues. The CDR3 bases are TGTGCCAGCAGCGCGGGGGCCAAAAACATTCAGTACTTC. Translating it yields CASSAGAKNIQYF.

The CDR3 sequence is CASSQGAGEDTQYF. The CDR3 DNA sequence: TGCGCCAGCAGCCAAGGAGCGGGGGAAGATACGCAGTATTTT. V usage is TRBV4-1 and J usage is TRBJ2-3; 8 bases match TRBD2. There are 14 residues in the CDR3. The V segment lost 1 base and the J segment 5 bases; nucleotides outside the gene matches: 2. Germline V lookup: CDR1 MGHRA, CDR2 YSYEKL.

This chain uses TRBV20-1 with TRBJ2-5; 9 positions match TRBD2. Germline assignment: CDR1 DFQATT and CDR2 SNEGSKA (reference sequence). V trimming: 3 bases; J trimming: 5 bases; junction bases outside the gene matches: 7. The length of the CDR3 is 14 residues. DNA for the CDR3: TGCAGTGCTAGTATAGCGGGAGTGGAGGAGACCCAGTACTTC. Its protein is CSASIAGVEETQYF.

The chain employs TRBV9 and TRBJ2-7; 7 bases align to TRBD1. This CDR3 has 14 residues. Germline V CDR1 and CDR2: SGDLS, YYNGEE. After removal of 3 bases from V and 7 bases from J, the junction contained 10 bases not matched to a gene. The CDR3 nucleotides are TGTGCCAGCAGCGCTAGGGGGCGGGCAGGGGAGCAGTACTTC. Its protein is CASSARGRAGEQYF.

The rearrangement links TRBV10-2 to TRBJ2-3; 9 bases are shared with TRBD2. V was pared by 10 bases and J by 1 base, with 9 bases of the junction left unmatched. The CDR3 is made up of 15 amino acids. The germline V gene has CDR1 WSHSY and CDR2 SAAADI. DNA for the CDR3: TGCGCCATCACGGGCGGGAGGGCCGGCACAGATACGCAGTATTTT. Its protein product is CAITGGRAGTDTQYF.

The rearrangement links TRBV14 to TRBJ1-1, with no clear D. Germline CDR1 SGHDN, CDR2 FVKESK. The CDR3 covers 15 residues. V was trimmed by 4 bases and J by 5 bases, leaving 17 bases between them. This CDR3 is CASSLFHWGQTEAFF. CDR3 sequence (DNA): TGTGCCAGCAGCCTTTTTCACTGGGGTCAGACTGAAGCTTTCTTT. Combining the CDR3 with reference TRBV14 and TRBJ1-1 gives the whole variable domain EAGVTQFPSHSVIEKGQTVTLRCDPISGHDNLYWYRRVMGKEIKFLLHFVKESKQDESGMPNNRFLAERTGGTYSTLKVQPAELEDSGVYFCASSLFHWGQTEAFFGQGTRLTVV.

V usage is TRBV11-2 and J usage is TRBJ2-1, with 12 bases that match TRBD1. This CDR3 spans 16 amino acids. Germline assignment: CDR1 SGHAT and CDR2 FQNNGV. The trim removed 3 bases at V and 8 bases at J, leaving 8 bases unmatched. The CDR3 loop reads CASSFRGTGGWDEQFF. The DNA for the CDR3 is TGTGCCAGCAGCTTCCGGGGGACAGGGGGCTGGGATGAGCAGTTCTTC.

The gene calls are TRBV19 and TRBJ2-1, with D perhaps given as TRBD1 or TRBD2 (5 bases each). The CDR3 is 16 amino acids. V lost 2 bases, J lost 1 base, and 12 bases lay in between. The germline CDR1 and CDR2 sequences are LNHDA and SQIVND (reference sequence). CDR3 sequence reads: CASSINGAGSYNEQFF. For the CDR3, the DNA is TGTGCCAGTAGTATAAACGGGGCTGGATCCTACAATGAGCAGTTCTTC.

This clone was seen more than once but under ten times. This rearrangement joins TRBV7-8 to TRBJ1-2; D is uncertain. Trimming left V 0 bases short and J 6 bases short, with 8 bases between. The CDR3 contains 13 residues. The germline V gene encodes CDR1 SGHVS and CDR2 FQNEAQ. In nucleotides, the CDR3 is TGTGCCAGCAGCTTAGCTGGGCTGAATGGCTACACCTTC. Protein: CASSLAGLNGYTF.

V is TRBV9 and J is TRBJ1-4, with 8 bases identical to TRBD1. Germline V gene lookup returns CDR1 SGDLS and CDR2 YYNGEE. This CDR3 has 15 amino acids. The trim removed 4 bases at V and 8 bases at J, leaving 10 bases unmatched. The CDR3 nucleotides read TGTGCCAGCAGCCACGGACAGGGAAGGAGCGAAAAACTGTTTTTT. As protein: CASSHGQGRSEKLFF.

The chain recombines TRBV2 with TRBJ1-3, with D maybe TRBD1 (6 bases). Germline V lookup: CDR1 SNHLY, CDR2 FYNNEI. The V end was cut by 4 bases, the J end by 1 base, with 11 bases between. This CDR3 region has 15 residues. CDR3 protein: CASSGGGASGNTIYF. As DNA, the CDR3 is TGTGCCAGCAGTGGGGGGGGCGCGTCTGGAAACACCATATATTTT.

V and J are TRBV18 and TRBJ1-4; 8 bases match TRBD1. Germline CDR1 KGHSH, CDR2 LQKENI. V lost 3 bases and J lost 3; bases outside the gene matches: 3. The CDR3 has 15 residues. In DNA form, the CDR3 reads TGTGCCAGCTCACCTCAGGGGGCATCTAATGAAAAACTGTTTTTT. It codes for CASSPQGASNEKLFF.

This clone has a handful of counts. A much larger clone differs by one base, so this may be a read error. Other DNA sequences within the sample encode an identical CDR3. The chain joins TRBV28 to TRBJ2-7; 9 bases line up with TRBD1. CDR1 MDHEN and CDR2 SYDVKM come from the germline V gene. The CDR3 length is 13 residues. V lost 2 bases to trimming and J lost 4 bases; unmatched junction nucleotides: 0. This chain's CDR3 is CASSLGTGYEQYF. The DNA of the CDR3 is TGTGCCAGCAGTTTAGGGACAGGGTACGAGCAGTACTTC.

J is TRBJ2-1 and V is TRBV7-2, with 7 bases identical to TRBD2. There are 11 residues in the CDR3. The V segment lost 3 bases and the J segment 16 bases; nucleotides outside the gene matches: 6. Germline CDR1 and CDR2: SGHTA and FQGNSA. The CDR3 reads CASSFGAGKFF. DNA of the CDR3: TGTGCCAGCAGCTTCGGAGCGGGAAAATTCTTC.

The chain uses TRBV20-1 and TRBJ2-7, with D uncertain. Looked up from germline, CDR1 is DFQATT and CDR2 is SNEGSKA (reference sequence). The CDR3 consists of 11 residues. With 4 bases removed from V and 1 base from J, the gap between germline ends came to 5 bases. As DNA, the CDR3 is TGCAGTGCTAAAACTTCCTACGAGCAGTACTTC. Translated, it gives CSAKTSYEQYF.

The V call is TRBV27, the J call TRBJ1-1; 7 bases are a match to TRBD1. Trimming removed 5 bases from V and 7 bases from J; junction bases left unmatched: 7. Germline V gene sequence: CDR1 MNHEY, CDR2 SMNVEV (reference sequence). There are 13 residues in the CDR3. The CDR3 DNA is TGTGCCAGCAGTCCGAACAGGGGTGGTGAAGCTTTCTTT. It codes for CASSPNRGGEAFF.

The chain links TRBV5-4 to TRBJ2-2; possibly TRBD1 or TRBD2 for D (6 bases each). Trimming cost V 5 bases and J 7 bases, with 18 bases left between them. Germline CDR1 and CDR2: SGHNT and YYREEE (reference sequence). CDR3 size: 15 residues. In DNA form, the CDR3 reads TGTGCCAGCAGTTCCCGACCGGGGGCGAGCGGGGAGCTGTTTTTT. It is translated as CASSSRPGASGELFF.

This chain joins TRBV7-2 and TRBJ2-7; D not resolved. With 1 base removed from V and 6 bases from J, the gap between germline ends came to 13 bases. CDR3 length: 14 amino acids. CDR1 is SGHTA and CDR2 is FQGNSA in the germline V gene. CDR3 nucleotides: TGTGCCAGCAGCTTAGGACCCCCAGCATCCGAGCAGTACTTC. This sequence encodes CASSLGPPASEQYF.

This chain uses TRBV5-1 with TRBJ1-3; weak D call: TRBD1 (6 bases). Trimming took 4 bases from V and 9 from J, leaving 11 bases between them. CDR3 length equals 12 residues. The germline V gene encodes CDR1 SGHRS and CDR2 YFSETQ. CDR3 DNA sequence: TGCGCCAGCAGCGTAGACAGGATCACCATATATTTT. Its protein product is CASSVDRITIYF.

This chain joins TRBV7-8 and TRBJ2-3; TRBD2 matches at 13 bases. The CDR3 is 18 amino acids. Per germline, CDR1 SGHVS and CDR2 FQNEAQ. The ends lost 5 bases at V and 3 bases at J; junction bases unmatched: 11. The CDR3 bases are TGTGCCAGCAGCCCCTCACTAGCGGGGGGGCGTTCTACAGATACGCAGTATTTT. It is translated as CASSPSLAGGRSTDTQYF.

The gene calls are TRBV29-1 and TRBJ1-1, with a possible D match to TRBD1 (6 bases). The V end lost 5 bases, the J end lost 0 bases, and 10 bases lay between the germline ends. The germline CDR1 and CDR2 sequences are SQVTM and ANQGSEA. This CDR3 region has 13 residues. The DNA for the CDR3 is TGCAGCGTTTACGGACAGATGAACACTGAAGCTTTCTTT. This codes for CSVYGQMNTEAFF.

This clone was seen a few times. The V gene is TRBV5-4, the J gene TRBJ1-1; 8 bases fit TRBD1. Unmatched junction bases numbered 2, after V lost 3 bases and J lost 4 bases. The CDR3 runs to 13 residues. Germline-derived CDR1 and CDR2 are SGHNT and YYREEE (reference sequence). CDR3 nucleotides: TGTGCCAGCAGCTCCGACAGGGGCACTGAAGCTTTCTTT. Its translation: CASSSDRGTEAFF. The whole variable domain, filled in from reference TRBV5-4 and TRBJ1-1, reads ETGVTQSPTHLIKTRGQQVTLRCSSQSGHNTVSWYQQALGQGPQFIFQYYREEENGRGNFPPRFSGLQFPNYSSELNVNALELDDSALYLCASSSDRGTEAFFGQGTRLTVV.